This T cell receptor beta chain stems from a study of T cell responses to AZD1222 COVID-19 vaccine. Points from the study as a whole: With dominance at 160-218 and 743-854, vaccine-associated CD4 TCRs spanned spike.

In the case of this clone: Antigen unknown.

The method was immunoSEQ multiplex PCR; TCRdb's version includes in-frame clones alone and lacks a portion of them. Here the sample spans approximately 150,000 clones, 70% to 90% being singletons. V lost 0 bases and J lost 7, with 9 bases in between. Germline V gene data show CDR1 as SGHDN and CDR2 as FVKESK. The CDR3 extends over 13 amino acids. This chain connects TRBV14 to TRBJ1-1; perhaps TRBD1 as D (6 bases). This sequence originates from an adult who received the MenACWY meningococcal vaccine as a control. The starting material was peripheral blood, obtained 28 days after the second dose of the MenACWY control vaccine. The CDR3 loop reads CASSQDLTGEAFF. The CDR3 nucleotides are TGTGCCAGCAGCCAAGATCTGACAGGTGAAGCTTTCTTT. The full variable domain, completed using reference TRBV14 and TRBJ1-1, is EAGVTQFPSHSVIEKGQTVTLRCDPISGHDNLYWYRRVMGKEIKFLLHFVKESKQDESGMPNNRFLAERTGGTYSTLKVQPAELEDSGVYFCASSQDLTGEAFFGQGTRLTVV.